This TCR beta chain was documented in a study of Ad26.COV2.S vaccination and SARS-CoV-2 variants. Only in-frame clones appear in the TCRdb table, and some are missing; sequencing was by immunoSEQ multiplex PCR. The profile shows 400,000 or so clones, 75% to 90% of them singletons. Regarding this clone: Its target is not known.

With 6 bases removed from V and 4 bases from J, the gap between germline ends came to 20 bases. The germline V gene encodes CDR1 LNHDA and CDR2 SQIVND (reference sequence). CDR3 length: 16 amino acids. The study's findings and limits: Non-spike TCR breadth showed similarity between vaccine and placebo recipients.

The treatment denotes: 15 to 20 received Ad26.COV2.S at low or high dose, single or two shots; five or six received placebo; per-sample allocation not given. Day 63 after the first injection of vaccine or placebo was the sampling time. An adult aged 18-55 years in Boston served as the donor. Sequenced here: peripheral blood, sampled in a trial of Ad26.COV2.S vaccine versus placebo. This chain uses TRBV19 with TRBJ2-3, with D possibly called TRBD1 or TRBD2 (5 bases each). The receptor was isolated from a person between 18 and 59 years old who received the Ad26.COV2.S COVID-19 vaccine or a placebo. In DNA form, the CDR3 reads TGTGCCAGTAGAAGAAGGGGACCTGGGGTCGCAGATACGCAGTATTTT. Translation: CASRRRGPGVADTQYF. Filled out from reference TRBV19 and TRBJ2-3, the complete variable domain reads DGGITQSPKYLFRKEGQNVTLSCEQNLNHDAMYWYRQDPGQGLRLIYYSQIVNDFQKGDIAEGYSVSREKKESFPLTVTSAQKNPTAFYLCASRRRGPGVADTQYFGPGTRLTVL.